Each of the 2 T cell receptor beta chains below was sequenced from the same sample in a study of Ad26.COV2.S vaccination and SARS-CoV-2 variants. The assay was immunoSEQ multiplex PCR, and TCRdb's table has in-frame clones only and misses some. The table shows 410,000 or so clones, with about 92% occurring only once. Treatment described: roughly 19 received Ad26.COV2.S at low or high dose, single or two shots; roughly five received placebo; per-sample allocation not given. Samples analyzed were those drawn on day 63 after the first vaccine or placebo injection. Sequencing was performed on peripheral blood, taken in a trial of Ad26.COV2.S vaccine versus placebo. All receptors derive from a person aged 18-60 years who received the Ad26.COV2.S COVID-19 vaccine or a placebo.

The rearrangement links TRBV3-1 (or the pseudogene TRBV3-2) to TRBJ2-7; D is possibly TRBD1 or TRBD2 (5 bases each). CDR3 length: 16 amino acids. Germline CDR1 is LGHDT and CDR2 is YNNKEL (reference sequence). V was cut by 5 bases and J by 7 bases, with 24 bases left in between. Here the CDR3 reads CASSTSPRTGWGEQYF. The CDR3 nucleotides read TGTGCCAGCAGCACTTCTCCACGTACGGGGTGGGGGGAGCAGTACTTC.

This chain connects TRBV30 to TRBJ2-2, with 9 bases identical to TRBD1. J gave up 6 bases and V 4 bases, and 15 bases lay outside the gene matches. CDR3 length equals 17 residues. CDR1 and CDR2 (germline): GTSNPN, SVGIG (reference sequence). The CDR3 region is CAWNRDRVLYSSGELFF. The CDR3 nucleotides are TGTGCCTGGAACCGGGACAGGGTTCTTTATAGTTCCGGGGAGCTGTTTTTT.